This entry lists 23 T cell receptor beta chains sequenced from one sample in a study of CD8 T cells in Susac syndrome. RNA, at about 0.45 to 1 ug, was reverse transcribed with random hexamers. From the immunoSEQ multiplex PCR reads, TCRdb called clonotypes with MiXCR, one entry per CDR3 protein. The data contain 75,000 to 95,000 distinct CDR3 sequences, 93% of them singletons. What was sequenced was CD8+ T cells from PBMCs. These receptors were collected from a human donor with Susac syndrome.

The chain employs TRBV20-1 and TRBJ2-3; 10 positions agree with TRBD2. Trimming took 0 bases from V and 4 from J; bases not matched to a gene: 7. The germline gives CDR1 DFQATT, CDR2 SNEGSKA (reference sequence). CDR3 length: 16 residues. The CDR3 DNA follows: TGCAGTGCTAGAGATTACCTAGCGGGAGATTCAGATACGCAGTATTTT. This gives the protein CSARDYLAGDSDTQYF.

This chain links TRBV16 with TRBJ2-4; 10 positions agree with TRBD2. Germline CDR1 KGHSY, CDR2 FQNENV. With 2 bases clipped from V and 6 bases from J, the junction kept 4 bases outside the gene matches. The CDR3 sequence is 15 residues long. The CDR3 protein is CASSQASGSGNIQYF. The CDR3 bases are TGTGCCAGCAGCCAAGCTAGCGGGAGTGGAAACATTCAGTACTTC.

The rearrangement uses TRBV7-8 and TRBJ2-3; D is undetermined. Germline assignment: CDR1 SGHVS and CDR2 FQNEAQ. CDR3 length: 16 amino acids. Trimming stripped 1 base from V and 0 bases from J, with 11 bases between. The CDR3 reads CASSLGLRSSTDTQYF. The CDR3 nucleotides read TGTGCCAGCAGCTTAGGCCTGAGGTCTAGCACAGATACGCAGTATTTT.

This chain connects TRBV7-6 to TRBJ2-1; 7 bases line up with TRBD2. Germline V lookup: CDR1 SGHVS, CDR2 FNYEAQ. V shed 1 base and J 0 bases; nucleotides not matched to a gene: 6. The CDR3 covers 17 residues. The CDR3 loop is CASSLGDGGSSYNEQFF. The CDR3 DNA reads TGTGCCAGCAGCTTAGGTGACGGGGGGAGCTCCTACAATGAGCAGTTCTTC. Complete variable domain (other parts from reference TRBV7-6 and TRBJ2-1): GAGVSQSPRYKVTKRGQDVALRCDPISGHVSLYWYRQALGQGPEFLTYFNYEAQQDKSGLPNDRFSAERPEGSISTLTIQRTEQRDSAMYRCASSLGDGGSSYNEQFFGPGTRLTVL.

The V call is TRBV6-2 or TRBV6-3, the J call TRBJ2-2; TRBD2 agrees at 11 bases. The CDR3 is 16 residues long. The ends lost 8 bases at V and 5 bases at J; junction bases unmatched: 10. CDR1 and CDR2 from the germline V gene are MNHEY and SVGEGT. The CDR3 region has the DNA TGTGCCAGCCGCGACACTAGCGGGGGTTGGACCGGGGAGCTGTTTTTT. It is translated as CASRDTSGGWTGELFF.

The sample holds one count of this clonotype. V usage is TRBV2 and J usage is TRBJ1-5, with no clear D. CDR3 length: 15 amino acids. From germline, CDR1 is SNHLY and CDR2 FYNNEI. The V and J ends lost 1 base and 4 bases respectively, with 11 bases between them. CDR3 sequence: CASSEEFGRNQPQHF. Written as DNA, the CDR3 is TGTGCCAGCAGTGAAGAATTTGGCAGAAATCAGCCCCAGCATTTT.

The chain combines TRBV28 with TRBJ2-7, with D possibly being TRBD1 or TRBD2 (5 bases each). Trimming stripped 5 bases from V and 4 bases from J, with 21 bases between. Per the germline V gene, CDR1 is MDHEN and CDR2 is SYDVKM. The CDR3 consists of 16 residues. The CDR3 sequence is CASSPLPRDGRYEQYF. DNA of the CDR3: TGTGCCAGCAGTCCCCTCCCCCGGGACGGTAGGTACGAGCAGTACTTC.

This rearrangement joins TRBV5-4 to TRBJ2-3; D uncertain. This CDR3 has 15 residues. Looked up from germline, CDR1 is SGHNT and CDR2 is YYREEE (reference sequence). The germline V and J ends were trimmed by 4 bases and 3 bases, with 15 bases remaining between them. The CDR3 DNA sequence: TGTGCCAGCAGCCCTGACGGAGTAGGTACAGATACGCAGTATTTT. Protein: CASSPDGVGTDTQYF.

CDR3 in amino acids: CASSYRRGSTGELFF. CDR3 nucleotide sequence: TGTGCCAGCAGCTACCGGAGGGGAAGCACCGGGGAGCTGTTTTTT. The chain carries TRBV5-4 and TRBJ2-2; D is possibly TRBD2 (6 bases). The CDR3 contains 15 residues. The germline gives CDR1 SGHNT, CDR2 YYREEE (reference sequence). Trimming stripped 3 bases from V and 4 bases from J, with 13 bases between.

This CDR3 is CASSLERDRQNEKLFF. CDR3 DNA: TGTGCCAGCAGCTTGGAGAGGGACAGACAAAATGAAAAACTGTTTTTT. This chain links TRBV5-6 with TRBJ1-4; TRBD1 matches at 7 bases. The V gene end was trimmed by 0 bases and the J gene end by 5 bases; junction bases not matched to a gene: 7. The CDR3 extends over 16 amino acids. Per the germline V gene, CDR1 is SGHDT and CDR2 is YYEEEE. The full variable domain, in which reference TRBV5-6 and TRBJ1-4 provide the parts outside the CDR3, is DAGVTQSPTHLIKTRGQQVTLRCSPKSGHDTVSWYQQALGQGPQFIFQYYEEEERQRGNFPDRFSGHQFPNYSSELNVNALLLGDSALYLCASSLERDRQNEKLFFGSGTQLSVL.

The chain uses TRBV12-5 and TRBJ1-1; D ambiguous. The V and J ends lost 7 bases and 3 bases respectively, with 6 bases between them. From germline, CDR1 is LGHNT and CDR2 FRNRAP. This CDR3 region has 11 residues. The CDR3 nucleotides read TGTGCTAGTGTCGAGGACACTGAAGCTTTCTTT. Amino acids: CASVEDTEAFF.

This sequence joins TRBV19 and TRBJ1-1, with 8 bases aligning to TRBD1. The germline CDR1 and CDR2 sequences are LNHDA and SQIVND (reference sequence). Germline trimming cut 9 bases from V and 4 bases from J; bases unmatched to any gene: 13. This CDR3 comprises 15 residues. DNA for the CDR3: TGTGCCAGGGGGCGGACAGGGAGGTTTTGCACTGAAGCTTTCTTT. Translated, it gives CARGRTGRFCTEAFF.

The chain recombines TRBV28 with TRBJ1-5; maybe TRBD1 (5 bases). This CDR3 region has 15 residues. V was clipped by 2 bases and J by 1 base, with 9 bases between them. Looked up from germline, CDR1 is MDHEN and CDR2 is SYDVKM. CDR3 nucleotides: TGTGCCAGCAGTTTACAGGGTTTAAGCAATCAGCCCCAGCATTTT. Encoded protein: CASSLQGLSNQPQHF.

The V gene is TRBV19, the J gene TRBJ2-1; D might be TRBD1 (5 bases). Germline V lookup: CDR1 LNHDA, CDR2 SQIVND (reference sequence). V gave up 4 bases and J gave up 6 bases, with 10 bases separating them. The CDR3 contains 13 residues. This CDR3 is CASSRGTANEQFF. In DNA form, the CDR3 reads TGTGCCAGTAGTAGGGGCACCGCCAATGAGCAGTTCTTC.

V usage is TRBV4-3 and J usage is TRBJ2-1; 10 nucleotides agree with TRBD2. The CDR3 totals 15 residues. Germline lookup yields CDR1 LGHNA and CDR2 YSLEER. V lost 2 bases to trimming and J lost 9 bases; unmatched junction nucleotides: 7. CDR3 amino acids: CASSQLAGEAFEQFF. CDR3 coding DNA: TGCGCCAGCAGCCAACTAGCGGGAGAGGCGTTTGAGCAGTTCTTC.

The genes are TRBV5-4 and TRBJ2-7, with a tentative D call TRBD2 (5 bases). This CDR3 comprises 13 residues. The V gene lost 4 bases and the J gene lost 4 bases, with 12 bases spanning the gap. The V gene's germline CDR1 is SGHNT and CDR2 YYREEE (reference sequence). This CDR3 reads CASSLGLEYEQYF. The CDR3 region has the DNA TGTGCCAGCAGCCTAGGACTTGAATACGAGCAGTACTTC.

This clonotype has a single count. The J gene is TRBJ2-1, the V gene TRBV9; D may match TRBD1 or TRBD2 (5 bases each). This CDR3 has 15 residues. Trimming took 0 bases from V and 9 from J, leaving 16 bases between them. Germline V gene sequence: CDR1 SGDLS, CDR2 YYNGEE. This CDR3 reads CASSVDGARDGEQFF. The DNA for the CDR3 is TGTGCCAGCAGCGTAGATGGGGCCCGGGATGGTGAGCAGTTCTTC.

The chain couples TRBV4-3 to TRBJ2-1; D not resolved. V was trimmed by 5 bases and J by 0 bases, leaving 8 bases between them. The CDR3 is 14 amino acids. Per the germline V gene, CDR1 is LGHNA and CDR2 is YSLEER. The CDR3 loop reads CASSRALSYNEQFF. Written as DNA, the CDR3 is TGCGCCAGCAGCAGGGCTCTCTCCTACAATGAGCAGTTCTTC.

This chain joins TRBV24-1 and TRBJ1-5, with TRBD1 matching over 10 bases. Germline CDR1 reads KGHDR; CDR2 reads SFDVKD. Losses at the gene ends were 3 bases for V and 2 bases for J; bases not matched to a gene: 3. CDR3 length equals 16 residues. The chain's CDR3 is CATSDRGTGGNQPQHF. The CDR3, as DNA: TGTGCCACCAGTGATCGCGGGACAGGGGGCAATCAGCCCCAGCATTTT.

This clonotype was observed a handful of times. The V gene is TRBV3-1, the J gene TRBJ2-7; D remains unclear. Between the trimmed V and J ends, which lost 1 base and 3 bases, there was a span of 7 bases. Germline-derived CDR1 and CDR2 are LGHDT and YNNKEL (reference sequence). The CDR3 totals 13 residues. The CDR3 reads CASSQGAIYEQYF. The CDR3, as DNA: TGTGCCAGCAGCCAAGGGGCCATCTACGAGCAGTACTTC.

The chain is built from TRBV28 and TRBJ2-1; 12 bases fit TRBD2. This CDR3 has 16 residues. V trimming: 5 bases; J trimming: 8 bases; junction bases outside the gene matches: 10. Germline CDR1 and CDR2: MDHEN and SYDVKM. The CDR3 sequence is CASSPTRLAGADEQFF. The CDR3 bases are TGTGCCAGCAGTCCGACGAGACTAGCGGGAGCTGATGAGCAGTTCTTC.

The chain combines TRBV20-1 with TRBJ1-1; 9 nucleotides agree with TRBD1. This CDR3 has 13 residues. The trim removed 5 bases at V and 2 bases at J, leaving 3 bases unmatched. Germline V gene sequence: CDR1 DFQATT, CDR2 SNEGSKA (reference sequence). The CDR3 DNA follows: TGCAGTGCTCGGACAGGGGTAAACACTGAAGCTTTCTTT. Translated: CSARTGVNTEAFF.

The V and J genes are TRBV3-1 and TRBJ2-3, with 9 nucleotides matching TRBD2. Germline CDR1 reads LGHDT; CDR2 reads YNNKEL (reference sequence). CDR3 size: 16 residues. V lost 3 bases to trimming and J lost 4 bases; unmatched junction nucleotides: 8. Written as DNA, the CDR3 is TGTGCCAGCAGCCACCAAGCGGGGGGCGCCGCAGATACGCAGTATTTT. It encodes CASSHQAGGAADTQYF.